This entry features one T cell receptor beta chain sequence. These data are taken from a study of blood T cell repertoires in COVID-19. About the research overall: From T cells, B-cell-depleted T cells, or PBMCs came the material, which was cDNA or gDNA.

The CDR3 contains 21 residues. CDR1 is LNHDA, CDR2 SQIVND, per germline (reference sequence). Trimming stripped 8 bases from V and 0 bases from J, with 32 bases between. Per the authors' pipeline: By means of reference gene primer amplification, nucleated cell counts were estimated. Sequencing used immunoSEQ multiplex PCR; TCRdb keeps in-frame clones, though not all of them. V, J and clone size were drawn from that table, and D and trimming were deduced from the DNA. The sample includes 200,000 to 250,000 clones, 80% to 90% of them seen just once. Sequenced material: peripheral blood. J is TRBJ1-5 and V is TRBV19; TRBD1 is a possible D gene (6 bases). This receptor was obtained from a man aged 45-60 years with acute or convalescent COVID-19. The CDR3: CASASPSTGPPRFYSNQPQHF. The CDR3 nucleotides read TGTGCCAGTGCTAGCCCTTCTACAGGGCCACCGAGATTCTATAGCAATCAGCCCCAGCATTTT.